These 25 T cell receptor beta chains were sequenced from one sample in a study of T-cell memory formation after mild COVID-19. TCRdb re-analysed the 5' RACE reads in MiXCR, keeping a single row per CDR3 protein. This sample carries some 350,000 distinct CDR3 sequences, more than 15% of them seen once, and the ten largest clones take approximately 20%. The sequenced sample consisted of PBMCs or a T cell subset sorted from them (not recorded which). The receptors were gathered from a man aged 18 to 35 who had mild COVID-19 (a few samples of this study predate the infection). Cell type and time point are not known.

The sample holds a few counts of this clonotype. In nucleotides, the CDR3 is TGCAGCGTTGTGTCCAGAGAGGGAATTAACTATGGCTACACCTTC. It yields the protein CSVVSREGINYGYTF. The gene calls are TRBV29-1 and TRBJ1-2; D remains ambiguous. The ends were cut back, 4 bases at V and 1 base at J, with 16 bases in the middle. Looked up from germline, CDR1 is SQVTM and CDR2 is ANQGSEA. CDR3 length equals 15 residues.

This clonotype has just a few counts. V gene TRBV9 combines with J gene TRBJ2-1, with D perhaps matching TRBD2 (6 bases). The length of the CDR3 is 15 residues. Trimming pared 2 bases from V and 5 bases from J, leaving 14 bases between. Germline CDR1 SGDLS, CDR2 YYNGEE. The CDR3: CASSVSGGEHNEQFF. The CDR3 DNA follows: TGTGCCAGCAGCGTTTCGGGCGGGGAGCACAATGAGCAGTTCTTC.

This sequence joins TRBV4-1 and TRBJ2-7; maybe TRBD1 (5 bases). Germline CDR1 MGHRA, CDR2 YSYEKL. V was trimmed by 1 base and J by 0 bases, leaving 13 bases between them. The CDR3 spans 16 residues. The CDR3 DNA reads TGCGCCAGCAGCCAAGGGGGCGGAAGAAGCTCCTACGAGCAGTACTTC. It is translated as CASSQGGGRSSYEQYF.

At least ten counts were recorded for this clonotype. CDR3 bases: TGTGCCAGCAGTGACCAGCCGAACACTGAAGCTTTCTTT. It is translated as CASSDQPNTEAFF. This chain uses TRBV6-4 with TRBJ1-1; no reliable D call. The germline V and J ends were trimmed by 2 bases and 1 base, with 5 bases remaining between them. The CDR3 extends over 13 amino acids. Germline CDR1 reads MRHNA; CDR2 reads SNTAGT.

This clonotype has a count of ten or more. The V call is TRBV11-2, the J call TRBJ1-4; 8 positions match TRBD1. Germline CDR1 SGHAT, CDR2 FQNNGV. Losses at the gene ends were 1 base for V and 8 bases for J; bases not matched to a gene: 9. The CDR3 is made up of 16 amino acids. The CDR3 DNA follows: TGTGCCAGCAGCTTAGGATCCTTACAGGGGGGGGAAAAACTGTTTTTT. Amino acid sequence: CASSLGSLQGGEKLFF.

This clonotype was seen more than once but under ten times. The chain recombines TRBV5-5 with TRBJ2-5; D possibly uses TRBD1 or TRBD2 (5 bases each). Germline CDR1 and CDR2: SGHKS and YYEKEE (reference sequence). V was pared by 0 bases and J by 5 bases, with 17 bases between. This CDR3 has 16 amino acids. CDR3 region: CASSLERGSTRETQYF. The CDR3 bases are TGTGCCAGCAGCTTGGAGAGGGGCAGCACCAGGGAGACCCAGTACTTC.

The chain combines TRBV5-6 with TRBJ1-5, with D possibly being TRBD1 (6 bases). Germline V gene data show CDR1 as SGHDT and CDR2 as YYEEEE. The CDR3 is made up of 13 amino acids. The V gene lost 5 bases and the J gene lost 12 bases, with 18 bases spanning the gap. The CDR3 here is CASRRQGSRGQHF. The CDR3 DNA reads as TGTGCCAGCAGACGGCAGGGGAGCCGGGGCCAGCATTTT.

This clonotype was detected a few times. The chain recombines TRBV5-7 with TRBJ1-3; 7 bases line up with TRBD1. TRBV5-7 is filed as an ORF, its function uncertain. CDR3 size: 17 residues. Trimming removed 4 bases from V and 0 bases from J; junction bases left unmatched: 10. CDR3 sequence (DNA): TGTGCCAGCAGCAAAGACAGGGAGGTAGACTCTGGAAACACCATATATTTT. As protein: CASSKDREVDSGNTIYF.

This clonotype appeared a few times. The CDR3 spells CASSSEQGFGYTF. CDR3 sequence (DNA): TGTGCCAGCAGTTCAGAACAGGGTTTTGGCTACACCTTC. The chain is built from TRBV12-3 or TRBV12-4 and TRBJ1-2; maybe TRBD1 (6 bases). This CDR3 region has 13 residues. The V and J ends lost 4 bases and 7 bases respectively, with 13 bases between them.

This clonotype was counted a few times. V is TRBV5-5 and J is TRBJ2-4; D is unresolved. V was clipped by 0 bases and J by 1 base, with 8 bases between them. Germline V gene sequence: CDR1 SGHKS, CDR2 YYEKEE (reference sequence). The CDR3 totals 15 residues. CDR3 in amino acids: CASSLVGSAKNIQYF. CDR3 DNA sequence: TGTGCCAGCAGCTTGGTGGGATCGGCCAAAAACATTCAGTACTTC.

Here the CDR3 reads CASRKQGGTEAFF. In nucleotides, the CDR3 is TGTGCCAGCAGGAAACAGGGCGGCACTGAAGCTTTCTTT. The genes are TRBV6-2 or TRBV6-3 and TRBJ1-1, with a possible D match to TRBD1 (6 bases). CDR1 is MNHEY and CDR2 is SVGEGT in the germline V gene. The CDR3 totals 13 residues. V was cut by 6 bases and J by 4 bases, with 12 bases left in between.

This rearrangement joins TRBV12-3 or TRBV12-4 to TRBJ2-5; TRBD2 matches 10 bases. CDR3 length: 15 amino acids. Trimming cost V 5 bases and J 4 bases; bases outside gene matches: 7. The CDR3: CASSRAGGPVETQYF. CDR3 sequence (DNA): TGTGCCAGCAGTCGAGCGGGGGGGCCTGTAGAGACCCAGTACTTC.

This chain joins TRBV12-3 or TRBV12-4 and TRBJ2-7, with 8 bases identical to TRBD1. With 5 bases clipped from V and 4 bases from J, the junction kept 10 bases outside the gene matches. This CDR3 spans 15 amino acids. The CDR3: CASSLGDRPRYEQYV. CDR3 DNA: TGTGCCAGCAGTCTGGGGGACAGGCCTCGTTACGAGCAGTACGTC.

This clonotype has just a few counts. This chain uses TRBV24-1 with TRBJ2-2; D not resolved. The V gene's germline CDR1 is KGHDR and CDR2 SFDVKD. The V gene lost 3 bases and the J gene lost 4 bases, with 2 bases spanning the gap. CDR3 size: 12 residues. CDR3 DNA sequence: TGTGCCACCAGTGATGGCACCGGGGAGCTGTTTTTT. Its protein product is CATSDGTGELFF.

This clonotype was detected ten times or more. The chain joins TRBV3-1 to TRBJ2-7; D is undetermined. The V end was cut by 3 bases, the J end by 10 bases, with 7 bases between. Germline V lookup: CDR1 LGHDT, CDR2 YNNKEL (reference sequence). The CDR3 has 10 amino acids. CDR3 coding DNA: TGTGCCAGCAGCCATAGGCCCCAGTACGTC. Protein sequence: CASSHRPQYV.

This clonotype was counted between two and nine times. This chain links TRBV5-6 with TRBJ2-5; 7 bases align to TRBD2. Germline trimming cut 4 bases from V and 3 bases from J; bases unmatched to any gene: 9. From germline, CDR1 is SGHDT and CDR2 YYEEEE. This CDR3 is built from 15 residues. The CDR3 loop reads CASSQGVSGEETQYF. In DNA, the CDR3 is TGTGCCAGCAGCCAAGGGGTGAGCGGGGAAGAGACCCAGTACTTC.

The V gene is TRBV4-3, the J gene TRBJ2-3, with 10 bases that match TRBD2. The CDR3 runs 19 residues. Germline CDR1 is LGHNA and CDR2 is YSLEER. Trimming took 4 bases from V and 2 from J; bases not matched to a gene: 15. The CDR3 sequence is CASSRLTPLAGGNTDTQYF. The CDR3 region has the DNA TGCGCCAGCAGCCGCCTCACCCCATTAGCGGGGGGTAACACAGATACGCAGTATTTT.

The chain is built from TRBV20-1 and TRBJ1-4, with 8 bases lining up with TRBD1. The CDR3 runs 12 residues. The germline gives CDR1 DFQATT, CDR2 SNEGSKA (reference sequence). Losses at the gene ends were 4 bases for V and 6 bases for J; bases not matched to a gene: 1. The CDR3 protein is CSAMDRDEKLFF. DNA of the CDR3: TGCAGTGCTATGGACAGGGATGAAAAACTGTTTTTT.

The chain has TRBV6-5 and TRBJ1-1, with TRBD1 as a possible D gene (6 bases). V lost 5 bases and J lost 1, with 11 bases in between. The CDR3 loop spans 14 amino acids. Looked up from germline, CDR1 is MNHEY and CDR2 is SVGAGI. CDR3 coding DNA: TGTGCCAGCAGTACCGGAGGGGGGAACACTGAAGCTTTCTTT. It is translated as CASSTGGGNTEAFF.

CDR3 bases: TGTGCCAGCAACCGACGGGATACGCAGTATTTT. Protein product: CASNRRDTQYF. This chain links TRBV6-6 with TRBJ2-3; D gene ambiguous. Germline CDR1 MNHNY, CDR2 SVGAGI (reference sequence). The CDR3 spans 11 residues. V lost 7 bases and J 6 bases, leaving 8 bases between the germline ends.

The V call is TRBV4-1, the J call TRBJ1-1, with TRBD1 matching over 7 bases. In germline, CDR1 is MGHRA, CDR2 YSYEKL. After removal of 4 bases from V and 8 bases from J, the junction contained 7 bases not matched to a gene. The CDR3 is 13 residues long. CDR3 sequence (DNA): TGCGCCAGCAGCCCCACAGGGGCTCTCGAAGCTTTCTTT. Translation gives CASSPTGALEAFF.

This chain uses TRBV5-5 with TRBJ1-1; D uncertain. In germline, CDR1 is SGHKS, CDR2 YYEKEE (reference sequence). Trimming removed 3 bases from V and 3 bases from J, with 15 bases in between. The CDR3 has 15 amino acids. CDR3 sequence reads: CASSSTVGFYTEAFF. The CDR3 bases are TGTGCCAGCAGCTCAACTGTCGGGTTCTACACTGAAGCTTTCTTT. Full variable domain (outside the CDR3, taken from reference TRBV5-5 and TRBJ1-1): DAGVTQSPTHLIKTRGQQVTLRCSPISGHKSVSWYQQVLGQGPQFIFQYYEKEERGRGNFPDRFSARQFPNYSSELNVNALLLGDSALYLCASSSTVGFYTEAFFGQGTRLTVV.

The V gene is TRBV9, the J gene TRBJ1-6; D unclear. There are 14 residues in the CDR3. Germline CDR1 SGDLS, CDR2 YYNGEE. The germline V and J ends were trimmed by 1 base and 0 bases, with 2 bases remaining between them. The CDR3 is CASSVLSYNSPLHF. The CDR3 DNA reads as TGTGCCAGCAGCGTACTCTCCTATAATTCACCCCTCCACTTT.

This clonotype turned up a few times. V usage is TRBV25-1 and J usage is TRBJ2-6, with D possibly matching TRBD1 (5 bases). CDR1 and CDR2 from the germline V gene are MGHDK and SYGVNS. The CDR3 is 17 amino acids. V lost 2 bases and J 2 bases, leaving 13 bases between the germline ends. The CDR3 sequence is CASSETPQGPGANVLTF. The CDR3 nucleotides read TGTGCCAGCAGTGAAACTCCTCAGGGTCCTGGGGCCAACGTCCTGACTTTC.

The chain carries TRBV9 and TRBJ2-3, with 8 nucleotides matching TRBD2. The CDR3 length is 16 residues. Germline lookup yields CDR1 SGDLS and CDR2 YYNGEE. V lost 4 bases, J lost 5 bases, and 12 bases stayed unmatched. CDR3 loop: CASSSWTGGAGDTQYF. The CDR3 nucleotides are TGTGCCAGCAGCTCCTGGACCGGGGGGGCAGGAGATACGCAGTATTTT.